This entry lists 29 T cell receptor beta chains sequenced from one sample in a study of T-cell reconstitution after alpha-beta-depleted transplantation in children. Unique molecular identifiers were used to barcode this TCRbeta library. A single record per CDR3 protein comes from TCRdb applying MiXCR to the PCR reads. This table has about 610,000 distinct CDR3 sequences, roughly a tenth appearing once. Sequencing was performed on PBMCs from the stem cell graft donor, taken from the stem cell graft. The receptors come from a human donor who donated a stem cell graft to a child with acute myeloid leukemia.

The chain is built from TRBV30 and TRBJ1-5; D possibly corresponds to TRBD1 (5 bases). This CDR3 contains 13 residues. Looked up from germline, CDR1 is GTSNPN and CDR2 is SVGIG (reference sequence). V lost 4 bases and J lost 1, with 8 bases in between. For the CDR3, the DNA is TGTGCCTGGATGGCAGGGAGCAATCAGCCCCAGCATTTT. This translates into CAWMAGSNQPQHF.

The chain links TRBV30 to TRBJ2-7; D call uncertain. The CDR3 totals 12 residues. Germline lookup yields CDR1 GTSNPN and CDR2 SVGIG (reference sequence). V was shortened by 5 bases and J by 3 bases, with 11 bases between the two germline ends. CDR3 in amino acids: CAWSTTSYEQYF. Here the CDR3 DNA reads TGTGCCTGGTCCACAACGAGCTACGAGCAGTACTTC.

The V gene is TRBV7-3, the J gene TRBJ2-1; 11 bases align to TRBD2. Per germline, CDR1 SGHTA and CDR2 FQGTGA. This CDR3 is built from 13 residues. After removal of 5 bases from V and 10 bases from J, the junction contained 4 bases not matched to a gene. DNA of the CDR3: TGTGCCAGCAGCCTCGGGACTAGCGGAGAGCAGTTCTTC. It specifies CASSLGTSGEQFF.

The table lists this clonotype with a few counts. This chain connects TRBV7-8 to TRBJ1-1; D not resolved. The CDR3 runs 14 residues. The germline V gene encodes CDR1 SGHVS and CDR2 FQNEAQ. V was trimmed by 5 bases and J by 1 base, leaving 11 bases between them. CDR3 region: CASSQRGRNTEAFF. The CDR3 DNA reads TGTGCCAGCAGCCAGAGAGGCCGGAACACTGAAGCTTTCTTT. Full variable domain (rest looked up from reference TRBV7-8 and TRBJ1-1): GAGVSQSPRYKVAKRGQDVALRCDPISGHVSLFWYQQALGQGPEFLTYFQNEAQLDKSGLPSDRFFAERPEGSVSTLKIQRTQQEDSAVYLCASSQRGRNTEAFFGQGTRLTVV.

The chain couples TRBV5-1 to TRBJ1-3; D gene ambiguous. The V end was cut by 1 base, the J end by 0 bases, with 8 bases between. The germline V gene encodes CDR1 SGHRS and CDR2 YFSETQ. The length of the CDR3 is 15 residues. The CDR3 loop is CASSLLGFSGNTIYF. The CDR3 DNA is TGCGCCAGCAGCTTGCTGGGATTCTCTGGAAACACCATATATTTT.

Many counts were recorded for this clonotype. This chain connects TRBV20-1 to TRBJ2-7; D perhaps matches TRBD2 (6 bases). The germline gives CDR1 DFQATT, CDR2 SNEGSKA (reference sequence). Trimming shortened V by 6 bases and J by 5 bases, and 17 bases separated the two germline ends. This CDR3 comprises 13 residues. DNA of the CDR3: TGCAGTGCCACCGGTGGCGGGAACCACGAGCAGTACTTC. Translating gives CSATGGGNHEQYF.

This clonotype has a count of ten or more. A read error may account for a junction end that differs from germline. The V call is TRBV2, the J call TRBJ1-1; 7 positions agree with TRBD1. This CDR3 region has 12 residues. The germline V gene has CDR1 SNHLY and CDR2 FYNNEI. The CDR3 bases are TGTGCCAGCAGGCAAGGGACAGCCGAAGCGTTCTTT. Translating it yields CASRQGTAEAFF.

This chain joins TRBV18 and TRBJ2-7; maybe TRBD2 (5 bases). This CDR3 comprises 16 residues. CDR1 and CDR2 from the germline V gene are KGHSH and LQKENI. V gave up 1 base and J gave up 2 bases, with 15 bases separating them. In DNA, the CDR3 is TGTGCCAGCTCACCACTAGGATCGGGAACTCCCTACGAGCAGTACTTC. Its translation is CASSPLGSGTPYEQYF.

There are a few counts of this clonotype. The V gene is TRBV5-4, the J gene TRBJ1-1; D remains ambiguous. CDR3 length equals 12 residues. The germline V gene encodes CDR1 SGHNT and CDR2 YYREEE (reference sequence). The germline V and J ends were trimmed by 0 bases and 5 bases, with 5 bases remaining between them. The CDR3 coding sequence is TGTGCCAGCAGCTTGGGGTTAACTGAAGCTTTCTTT. Amino acid sequence: CASSLGLTEAFF.

CDR3 amino acids: CSALAGGGSTDTQYF. CDR3 nucleotide sequence: TGCAGTGCTCTAGCGGGAGGAGGTAGCACAGATACGCAGTATTTT. The J gene is TRBJ2-3, the V gene TRBV20-1, with 11 bases that match TRBD2. V was pared by 5 bases and J by 0 bases, with 4 bases of the junction left unmatched. The germline V gene encodes CDR1 DFQATT and CDR2 SNEGSKA (reference sequence). The CDR3 runs to 15 residues.

CDR3 in DNA: TGTGCCTGGAGTGTAGATAGACCCAATCAGCCCCAGCATTTT. Protein product: CAWSVDRPNQPQHF. The chain joins TRBV30 to TRBJ1-5; no firm D call. CDR3 length: 14 amino acids. Germline values: CDR1 GTSNPN, CDR2 SVGIG (reference sequence). The V end was cut by 0 bases, the J end by 3 bases, with 9 bases between.

The chain joins TRBV27 to TRBJ2-7; D tentatively fits TRBD1 or TRBD2 (5 bases each). V was cut by 0 bases and J by 2 bases, with 8 bases left in between. CDR1 and CDR2 from the germline V gene are MNHEY and SMNVEV (reference sequence). The CDR3 is made up of 14 amino acids. The CDR3 nucleotides are TGTGCCAGCAGTTTATCGTGGGGACCCTACGAGCAGTACTTC. Its protein product is CASSLSWGPYEQYF.

The rearrangement links TRBV12-3 or TRBV12-4 to TRBJ1-1; maybe TRBD1 (6 bases). Trimming stripped 3 bases from V and 1 base from J, with 15 bases between. The CDR3 sequence is 16 residues long. For the CDR3, the DNA is TGTGCCAGCAGTTTCTGGTACAAGGACAGGAACACTGAAGCTTTCTTT. Translation: CASSFWYKDRNTEAFF.

The table lists this clonotype with many counts. The CDR3 region is CASSANLAGGLETQYF. The CDR3 nucleotides read TGTGCCAGCAGTGCAAACCTAGCGGGAGGGCTGGAGACCCAGTACTTC. V usage is TRBV6-1 and J usage is TRBJ2-5, with 12 bases fitting TRBD2. CDR1 is MNHNS, CDR2 SASEGT, per germline. With 4 bases clipped from V and 5 bases from J, the junction kept 8 bases outside the gene matches. The CDR3 extends over 16 amino acids.

This clonotype was observed a few times. The chain employs TRBV12-3 or TRBV12-4 and TRBJ2-5; 9 bases align to TRBD2. The CDR3 is 15 amino acids. V was pared by 6 bases and J by 2 bases, with 7 bases of the junction left unmatched. Here the CDR3 reads CASSPVSGRQETQYF. The CDR3 bases are TGTGCCAGCAGCCCCGTTAGCGGGAGACAAGAGACCCAGTACTTC.

Ten or more counts support this clonotype. V is TRBV5-1 and J is TRBJ2-7, with D maybe TRBD1 (7 bases). In germline, CDR1 is SGHRS, CDR2 YFSETQ. V lost 2 bases and J 0 bases, leaving 12 bases between the germline ends. The CDR3 length is 15 residues. Here the CDR3 DNA reads TGCGCCAGCAGCTTCCAGGGGGGCAGCTCCTACGAGCAGTACTTC. Translated: CASSFQGGSSYEQYF.

This clonotype occurred a few times. The J gene is TRBJ2-2, the V gene TRBV9; D gene uncertain. Looked up from germline, CDR1 is SGDLS and CDR2 is YYNGEE. CDR3 length equals 15 residues. V dropped 1 base and J dropped 1 base, with 8 bases sitting between them. CDR3 coding DNA: TGTGCCAGCAGCGTAACTACCTTGAACACCGGGGAGCTGTTTTTT. Translated: CASSVTTLNTGELFF.

The rearrangement uses TRBV30 and TRBJ1-6; perhaps TRBD1 as D (5 bases). The CDR3 has 14 residues. The germline gives CDR1 GTSNPN, CDR2 SVGIG (reference sequence). Trimming left V 8 bases short and J 9 bases short, with 20 bases between. The CDR3 nucleotides read TGTGCCCAGAGATCGACCGGGAGGGGTTCACCCCTCCACTTT. This encodes CAQRSTGRGSPLHF. The full variable domain, with the rest looked up from reference TRBV30 and TRBJ1-6, is SQTIHQWPATLVQPVGSPLSLECTVEGTSNPNLYWYRQAAGRGLQLLFYSVGIGQISSEVPQNLSASRPQDRQFILSSKKLLLSDSGFYLCAQRSTGRGSPLHFGNGTRLTVT.

The sample holds many counts of this clonotype. The chain combines TRBV18 with TRBJ1-5; TRBD1 is a possible D gene (6 bases). The CDR3 is made up of 14 amino acids. Deletions cut 3 bases from V and 4 bases from J, with 10 bases between. CDR1 is KGHSH, CDR2 LQKENI, per germline. The CDR3 protein is CASSPSGENQPQHF. CDR3 nucleotide sequence: TGTGCCAGCTCACCCTCAGGGGAGAATCAGCCCCAGCATTTT.

The chain recombines TRBV27 with TRBJ1-5, with a weak D call TRBD1 (5 bases). Germline loops: CDR1 MNHEY, CDR2 SMNVEV (reference sequence). There are 15 residues in the CDR3. V was cut by 5 bases and J by 0 bases, with 11 bases left in between. The CDR3 DNA reads TGTGCCAGCAGTCCCCGGGACCGTAGCAATCAGCCCCAGCATTTT. It is translated as CASSPRDRSNQPQHF.

This clonotype was counted a few times. The chain has TRBV7-9 and TRBJ1-5, with 7 bases aligning to TRBD1. J was trimmed by 6 bases and V by 5 bases; bases with no gene match: 7. The CDR3 spans 14 residues. Germline CDR1 SEHNR, CDR2 FQNEAQ (reference sequence). The CDR3 loop is CASSQGGDAQPQHF. CDR3 bases: TGTGCCAGCAGCCAGGGGGGAGATGCTCAGCCCCAGCATTTT.

Remarks on this clonotype: A clone one base away is much larger, so this may be a read error. Without the conserved terminal phenylalanine or tryptophan, this CDR3 likely stems from a read error. The chain links TRBV4-3 to TRBJ2-7; D is unclear. From germline, CDR1 is LGHNA and CDR2 YSLEER. The CDR3 covers 15 residues. V gave up 0 bases and J gave up 2 bases, with 11 bases separating them. CDR3 bases: TGCGCCAGCAGCCAAGATTCAGATACCACCTACGAGCAGTACCTC. Translation gives CASSQDSDTTYEQYL.

The rearrangement joins TRBV7-8 to TRBJ2-7; 15 nucleotides agree with TRBD2. Germline lookup yields CDR1 SGHVS and CDR2 FQNEAQ. The V gene end was trimmed by 2 bases and the J gene end by 5 bases; junction bases not matched to a gene: 13. The CDR3 totals 19 residues. This CDR3 reads CASSLNPQLGLAGGDEQYF. CDR3 bases: TGTGCCAGCAGCTTAAATCCCCAACTCGGACTAGCGGGAGGGGACGAGCAGTACTTC.

This clonotype has more than one count but fewer than ten. The CDR3 DNA is TGTGCCAGCAGGACTAGCGGCGAGCAGTACTTC. Its translation is CASRTSGEQYF. The V gene is TRBV2, the J gene TRBJ2-7; TRBD2 matches at 9 bases. Looked up from germline, CDR1 is SNHLY and CDR2 is FYNNEI. The CDR3 has 11 amino acids. Unmatched junction bases numbered 0, after V lost 6 bases and J lost 6 bases.

This clonotype was found a few times. The chain combines TRBV9 with TRBJ2-1; TRBD2 might be the D (5 bases). Germline loops: CDR1 SGDLS, CDR2 YYNGEE. CDR3 length: 14 residues. The V end lost 0 bases, the J end lost 3 bases, and 7 bases lay between the germline ends. CDR3 protein: CASSVVLDYNEQFF. The CDR3, as DNA: TGTGCCAGCAGCGTAGTACTAGACTACAATGAGCAGTTCTTC.

At least ten counts were recorded for this clonotype. The rearrangement links TRBV20-1 to TRBJ2-6, with D possibly being TRBD2 (6 bases). The CDR3 covers 18 residues. V dropped 3 bases and J dropped 0 bases, with 18 bases sitting between them. Germline-derived CDR1 and CDR2 are DFQATT and SNEGSKA (reference sequence). The CDR3 spells CSARIQAGAVSGANVLTF. In DNA, the CDR3 is TGCAGTGCTAGGATTCAAGCGGGCGCTGTCTCTGGGGCCAACGTCCTGACTTTC.

This clonotype came up many times. This sequence joins TRBV12-5 and TRBJ2-1, with D possibly matching TRBD2 (6 bases). Deletions cut 6 bases from V and 7 bases from J, with 10 bases between. The CDR3 length is 12 residues. From germline, CDR1 is LGHNT and CDR2 FRNRAP. CDR3 amino acids: CASGEEGNEQFF. The DNA of the CDR3 is TGTGCTAGTGGGGAGGAGGGAAATGAGCAGTTCTTC. Looking up the rest from reference TRBV12-5 and TRBJ2-1 gives the full variable domain: DARVTQTPRHKVTEMGQEVTMRCQPILGHNTVFWYRQTMMQGLELLAYFRNRAPLDDSGMPKDRFSAEMPDATLATLKIQPSEPRDSAVYFCASGEEGNEQFFGPGTRLTVL.

The V call is TRBV12-3 or TRBV12-4, the J call TRBJ2-1; 12 bases map to TRBD2. The CDR3 is made up of 18 amino acids. J gave up 3 bases and V 8 bases, and 14 bases lay outside the gene matches. The CDR3 nucleotides are TGTGCCAGCCCGCTGATGACTAGCGGGAGAGTTAACTACAATGAGCAGTTCTTC. It codes for CASPLMTSGRVNYNEQFF.

The table lists this clonotype with many counts. The V and J genes are TRBV20-1 and TRBJ2-1, with 16 bases that match TRBD2. With 6 bases clipped from V and 4 bases from J, the junction kept 3 bases outside the gene matches. Germline CDR1 reads DFQATT; CDR2 reads SNEGSKA (reference sequence). This CDR3 comprises 15 residues. In DNA, the CDR3 is TGCAGTGCCGGGACTAGCGGGAGGGGGTACAATGAGCAGTTCTTC. Translated, it gives CSAGTSGRGYNEQFF.